Below, 18 T cell receptor beta chains from the same sample are listed, as sequenced in a study of T cell changes during pregnancy in multiple sclerosis. Measured with immunoSEQ multiplex PCR; TCRdb has only the in-frame clones, and not every one. The repertoire consists of around 99,000 clones, with roughly 92% occurring once and the leading ten covering 0.78%. The specimen was peripheral blood, collected in the third trimester of pregnancy. Receptors were obtained from a female donor in good health, enrolled as a control in a pregnancy study.

V usage is TRBV9 and J usage is TRBJ2-3, with TRBD2 identical over 7 bases. The ends lost 0 bases at V and 8 bases at J; junction bases unmatched: 12. In germline, CDR1 is SGDLS, CDR2 YYNGEE. The CDR3 loop spans 16 amino acids. CDR3 loop: CASSVGLAGEIGTQYF. Here the CDR3 DNA reads TGTGCCAGCAGCGTAGGCCTGGCGGGGGAAATTGGTACGCAGTATTTT.

The rearrangement links TRBV5-8 to TRBJ1-2, with D unclear. Germline V gene lookup returns CDR1 SGHTS and CDR2 YDEGEE. The CDR3 runs 12 residues. V was clipped by 0 bases and J by 14 bases, with 14 bases between them. CDR3 amino acids: CASSLAEGRTTF. The DNA for the CDR3 is TGTGCCAGCAGCTTGGCCGAGGGCCGTACTACCTTC.

V is TRBV5-1 and J is TRBJ1-2, with TRBD1 matching 10 bases. V trimming: 7 bases; J trimming: 6 bases; junction bases outside the gene matches: 12. Germline CDR1 SGHRS, CDR2 YFSETQ. The CDR3 has 15 residues. CDR3 bases: TGCGCCAGCCACACTGGGGACAGGGGTAGGAATGGCTACACCTTC. It specifies CASHTGDRGRNGYTF.

The chain uses TRBV2 and TRBJ1-3; weak D call: TRBD1 (5 bases). Germline V gives CDR1 SNHLY, CDR2 FYNNEI. The V end lost 5 bases, the J end lost 4 bases, and 15 bases lay between the germline ends. This CDR3 is 15 amino acids long. CDR3 amino acids: CASSKSRAAGNTIYF. The CDR3, as DNA: TGTGCCAGCAGTAAAAGCAGGGCGGCCGGAAACACCATATATTTT.

The rearrangement uses TRBV4-3 and TRBJ1-1; D is undetermined. V lost 11 bases and J 1 base, leaving 11 bases between the germline ends. Per germline, CDR1 LGHNA and CDR2 YSLEER. The CDR3 spans 12 residues. CDR3 DNA sequence: TGCGCCGGCCGACACACGAACACTGAAGCTTTCTTT. Encoded protein: CAGRHTNTEAFF.

V is TRBV4-2 and J is TRBJ1-5; D not resolved. V lost 1 base, J lost 4 bases, and 5 bases lay in between. This CDR3 contains 13 residues. CDR1 and CDR2 from the germline V gene are LGHNA and YNFKEQ. CDR3: CASSQGGNQPQHF. The DNA of the CDR3 is TGTGCCAGCAGCCAAGGAGGGAATCAGCCCCAGCATTTT.

The V gene is TRBV30, the J gene TRBJ2-5; 10 bases align to TRBD2. Per germline, CDR1 GTSNPN and CDR2 SVGIG (reference sequence). V was clipped by 1 base and J by 5 bases; unmatched bases: 4. The CDR3 sequence is 14 residues long. The CDR3 protein is CAWSDERGGETQYF. CDR3 sequence (DNA): TGTGCCTGGAGTGACGAGCGGGGGGGGGAGACCCAGTACTTC. Drawing the rest from reference TRBV30 and TRBJ2-5, the complete variable domain is SQTIHQWPATLVQPVGSPLSLECTVEGTSNPNLYWYRQAAGRGLQLLFYSVGIGQISSEVPQNLSASRPQDRQFILSSKKLLLSDSGFYLCAWSDERGGETQYFGPGTRLLVL.

The rearrangement links TRBV7-9 to TRBJ1-2, with TRBD1 identical over 8 bases. Germline V CDR1 and CDR2: SEHNR, FQNEAQ (reference sequence). Germline trimming cut 5 bases from V and 8 bases from J; bases unmatched to any gene: 7. The CDR3 has 13 residues. This chain's CDR3 is CASSQTGGRGYTF. CDR3 nucleotide sequence: TGTGCCAGCAGCCAAACAGGGGGACGGGGCTACACCTTC.

The V gene is TRBV5-1, the J gene TRBJ1-1, with 8 bases fitting TRBD1. The J segment lost 6 bases and the V segment lost 2 bases, leaving 6 bases of the junction unmatched. The CDR3 has 14 amino acids. The V gene's germline CDR1 is SGHRS and CDR2 YFSETQ. As DNA, the CDR3 is TGCGCCAGCAGCTTAAGACAGGGGATCGCTGAAGCTTTCTTT. Its protein product is CASSLRQGIAEAFF.

The chain recombines TRBV7-9 with TRBJ1-1; tentative D call: TRBD1 (5 bases). CDR1 is SEHNR, CDR2 FQNEAQ, per germline (reference sequence). V gave up 0 bases and J gave up 7 bases, with 12 bases separating them. The length of the CDR3 is 14 residues. The CDR3 DNA is TGTGCCAGCAGCTTAGCTGGGGCCGTAAGTGAAGCTTTCTTT. It translates to CASSLAGAVSEAFF.

The chain carries TRBV7-2 and TRBJ2-3; D is undetermined. CDR3 length: 13 residues. Germline V lookup: CDR1 SGHTA, CDR2 FQGNSA. The germline V and J ends were trimmed by 5 bases and 3 bases, with 9 bases remaining between them. Here the CDR3 reads CASSEPRTDTQYF. The CDR3 coding sequence is TGTGCCAGCAGCGAACCCAGGACAGATACGCAGTATTTT.

The chain combines TRBV28 with TRBJ2-7; TRBD1 agrees at 9 bases. V gave up 3 bases and J gave up 7 bases; unmatched junction bases: 10. The CDR3 totals 15 residues. The germline CDR1 and CDR2 sequences are MDHEN and SYDVKM. The CDR3: CASSFRTGDIGEQYF. The CDR3 nucleotides read TGTGCCAGCAGTTTTCGGACAGGGGACATCGGGGAGCAGTACTTC. The full variable domain, with the rest looked up from reference TRBV28 and TRBJ2-7, is DVKVTQSSRYLVKRTGEKVFLECVQDMDHENMFWYRQDPGLGLRLIYFSYDVKMKEKGDIPEGYSVSREKKERFSLILESASTNQTSMYLCASSFRTGDIGEQYFGPGTRLTVT.

This clone appeared a single time. The rearrangement uses TRBV10-3 and TRBJ2-5, with 7 bases matching TRBD1. This CDR3 has 16 residues. J gave up 3 bases and V 2 bases, and 9 bases lay outside the gene matches. Germline V lookup: CDR1 ENHRY, CDR2 SYGVKD. The CDR3 is CAISEGGGRGKETQYF. The CDR3 nucleotides are TGTGCCATCAGTGAGGGTGGCGGCAGGGGGAAAGAGACCCAGTACTTC.

The chain is built from TRBV5-4 and TRBJ2-3, with 10 bases lining up with TRBD2. Per germline, CDR1 SGHNT and CDR2 YYREEE (reference sequence). V shed 1 base, J shed 2 bases, and the junction held 10 bases outside the gene matches. The CDR3 consists of 18 residues. The CDR3 here is CASSLLGILAGTTDTQYF. The CDR3 DNA reads as TGTGCCAGCAGCTTGTTAGGAATACTAGCGGGGACCACAGATACGCAGTATTTT.

This rearrangement joins TRBV9 to TRBJ2-7, with D unresolved. The CDR3 extends over 14 amino acids. Per the germline V gene, CDR1 is SGDLS and CDR2 is YYNGEE. V lost 0 bases and J 6 bases, leaving 13 bases between the germline ends. The CDR3 DNA follows: TGTGCCAGCAGCGTAGGCCTAGAAGTCGGCGAGCAGTACTTC. This gives the protein CASSVGLEVGEQYF.

The J gene is TRBJ2-1, the V gene TRBV19; 7 bases are shared with TRBD2. Germline values: CDR1 LNHDA, CDR2 SQIVND (reference sequence). This CDR3 contains 15 residues. The V segment lost 4 bases and the J segment 10 bases; nucleotides outside the gene matches: 13. The CDR3, as DNA: TGTGCCAGTAGTACTTCTAGCGGAGACAATCACGAGCAGTTCTTC. Amino acids: CASSTSSGDNHEQFF.

The chain is built from TRBV9 and TRBJ2-3, with TRBD2 matching over 10 bases. J lost 0 bases, V lost 0 bases, and 13 bases had no gene match. The CDR3 sequence is 20 residues long. Germline assignment: CDR1 SGDLS and CDR2 YYNGEE. CDR3 DNA: TGTGCCAGCAGCGTAGGGGCTAGCGGGGGAACCATCTTTAGCACAGATACGCAGTATTTT. It codes for CASSVGASGGTIFSTDTQYF.

The gene calls are TRBV4-1 and TRBJ2-1, with D unresolved. CDR1 and CDR2 (germline): MGHRA, YSYEKL. Between the trimmed V and J ends, which lost 0 bases and 2 bases, there was a span of 5 bases. The CDR3 runs to 14 residues. The CDR3, as DNA: TGCGCCAGCAGCCAAGATCGTCCCTACAATGAGCAGTTCTTC. It translates to CASSQDRPYNEQFF.